The 24 T cell receptor beta chains reported below all come from one sample, sequenced in a study of OX40 agonist ivuxolimab in advanced cancers. Some clones are missing from TCRdb's copy, which holds only in-frame ones; the method was immunoSEQ multiplex PCR. The sample lists tens of thousands of clones; 80% to 90% were seen once. Sequencing used CD4+ or CD8+ T cells sorted from blood, obtained in a trial of the OX40 agonist ivuxolimab. The receptors shown here come from an adult with an advanced solid tumor such as melanoma, head and neck, liver or kidney cancer.

The rearrangement joins TRBV2 to TRBJ2-5; 9 nucleotides agree with TRBD2. With V trimmed by 10 bases and J by 1 base, 7 bases remained unmatched. The CDR3 covers 14 residues. The germline CDR1 and CDR2 sequences are SNHLY and FYNNEI. In DNA form, the CDR3 reads TGTGCCACCGGAGCGACTAGCGGCCAAGAGACCCAGTACTTC. This codes for CATGATSGQETQYF.

V and J are TRBV7-2 and TRBJ1-2; D call uncertain. The CDR3 covers 13 residues. Per germline, CDR1 SGHTA and CDR2 FQGNSA. V lost 3 bases to trimming and J lost 7 bases, with 12 bases between them. Here the CDR3 DNA reads TGTGCCAGCAGCTTGGGTGGGGTGGGTGGCTACACCTTC. Protein: CASSLGGVGGYTF.

The V gene is TRBV2, the J gene TRBJ1-5; D uncertain. Germline loops: CDR1 SNHLY, CDR2 FYNNEI. This CDR3 contains 14 residues. Trimming pared 8 bases from V and 1 base from J, leaving 12 bases between. As DNA, the CDR3 is TGTGCCAGCGCTCGACAAGGGAGCAATCAGCCCCAGCATTTT. Translating it yields CASARQGSNQPQHF.

The chain combines TRBV28 with TRBJ2-2; D not certain. The V gene's germline CDR1 is MDHEN and CDR2 SYDVKM. This CDR3 is built from 14 residues. Trimming took off 6 bases at V and 6 bases at J, with 14 bases between the two ends. DNA for the CDR3: TGTGCCAGCAGACTTCCCTGGGCCGCCGGGGAGCTGTTTTTT. Amino acids: CASRLPWAAGELFF.

The rearrangement links TRBV5-8 to TRBJ1-2; no clear D gene. The germline V gene encodes CDR1 SGHTS and CDR2 YDEGEE. The length of the CDR3 is 15 residues. Trimming cost V 0 bases and J 4 bases, with 13 bases left between them. CDR3 amino acids: CASSLVSAGGYGYTF. The DNA of the CDR3 is TGTGCCAGCAGCTTGGTTTCGGCCGGCGGCTATGGCTACACCTTC.

A single count supports this clone. The CDR3 loop is CASSFEGRYYGYTF. The CDR3, as DNA: TGTGCCAGCAGCTTCGAGGGACGGTACTATGGCTACACCTTC. V is TRBV5-4 and J is TRBJ1-2; TRBD1 might be the D (5 bases). Germline V gene data show CDR1 as SGHNT and CDR2 as YYREEE (reference sequence). The ends were cut back, 2 bases at V and 3 bases at J, with 11 bases in the middle. The CDR3 consists of 14 residues.

The chain joins TRBV6-5 to TRBJ1-4; D remains ambiguous. V was shortened by 0 bases and J by 8 bases, with 10 bases between the two germline ends. This CDR3 spans 14 amino acids. CDR1 MNHEY and CDR2 SVGAGI come from the germline V gene. CDR3 region: CASSYSPVREKLFF. In DNA form, the CDR3 reads TGTGCCAGCAGTTACTCCCCAGTCCGGGAAAAACTGTTTTTT.

This clone was seen once. The J gene is TRBJ1-1, the V gene TRBV27; D not resolved. The CDR3 consists of 12 residues. V was pared by 4 bases and J by 1 base, with 4 bases between. Germline V gene lookup returns CDR1 MNHEY and CDR2 SMNVEV (reference sequence). CDR3 loop: CASSSTNTEAFF. CDR3 DNA sequence: TGTGCCAGCAGTTCGACGAACACTGAAGCTTTCTTT.

The chain couples TRBV2 to TRBJ1-1; no firm D call. Per the germline V gene, CDR1 is SNHLY and CDR2 is FYNNEI. Trimming pared 4 bases from V and 5 bases from J, leaving 17 bases between. The CDR3 has 15 amino acids. CDR3 sequence: CASSGRPPRVTEAFF. The CDR3 nucleotides read TGTGCCAGCAGTGGCCGGCCTCCACGGGTTACTGAAGCTTTCTTT.

The chain is built from TRBV7-9 and TRBJ2-3; 11 bases fit TRBD2. Trimming removed 5 bases from V and 6 bases from J; junction bases left unmatched: 16. This CDR3 contains 18 residues. Germline assignment: CDR1 SEHNR and CDR2 FQNEAQ (reference sequence). The CDR3 sequence is CASSIEFGSGRAPDTQYF. CDR3 nucleotide sequence: TGTGCCAGCAGCATCGAGTTCGGTAGCGGGAGGGCCCCGGATACGCAGTATTTT.

In this sample, this clone turned up once. This rearrangement joins TRBV4-1 to TRBJ2-4, with 9 bases fitting TRBD2. The germline V gene encodes CDR1 MGHRA and CDR2 YSYEKL. There are 17 residues in the CDR3. V gave up 3 bases and J gave up 0 bases; unmatched junction bases: 6. The CDR3 spells CASSQPTSGLAKNIQYF. The CDR3 DNA reads TGCGCCAGCAGCCAGCCGACTAGCGGATTAGCCAAAAACATTCAGTACTTC.

The chain is built from TRBV10-3 and TRBJ2-3, with D possibly being TRBD2 (5 bases). CDR1 and CDR2 from the germline V gene are ENHRY and SYGVKD. The CDR3 is 16 residues long. V shed 5 bases and J shed 0 bases, with 15 bases lying between them. The CDR3 reads CAISTLMTTSTDTQYF. For the CDR3, the DNA is TGTGCCATCAGTACCCTAATGACTACTAGCACAGATACGCAGTATTTT.

V and J are TRBV14 and TRBJ2-6; no reliable D call. The CDR3 runs 17 residues. Trimming pared 4 bases from V and 0 bases from J, leaving 13 bases between. Germline V gene sequence: CDR1 SGHDN, CDR2 FVKESK. CDR3 DNA: TGTGCCAGCAGCCTGGTTGGGATCTCCTCTGGGGCCAACGTCCTGACTTTC. This sequence encodes CASSLVGISSGANVLTF.

This clone was recorded once. This rearrangement joins TRBV7-2 to TRBJ2-1; TRBD2 might be the D (6 bases). Germline V gene lookup returns CDR1 SGHTA and CDR2 FQGNSA. The CDR3 length is 16 residues. Trimming shortened V by 5 bases and J by 6 bases, and 20 bases separated the two germline ends. CDR3 coding DNA: TGTGCCAGCAGCCCACGGCGGACCGGGACTGTCAATGAGCAGTTCTTC. It specifies CASSPRRTGTVNEQFF.

V is TRBV5-6 and J is TRBJ2-7; D could derive from TRBD1 or TRBD2 (6 bases each). CDR1 and CDR2 (germline): SGHDT, YYEEEE. This CDR3 is 15 amino acids long. Trimming removed 4 bases from V and 0 bases from J, with 14 bases in between. CDR3 sequence reads: CASSPNGGPSYEQYV. CDR3 in DNA: TGTGCCAGCAGCCCGAACGGGGGCCCCTCCTACGAGCAGTACGTC.

The CDR3 loop is CASSFSAGTEAFF. CDR3 coding DNA: TGTGCCAGCAGTTTCTCGGCGGGCACTGAAGCTTTCTTT. J is TRBJ1-1 and V is TRBV28; D unresolved. Germline V gene lookup returns CDR1 MDHEN and CDR2 SYDVKM. CDR3 length: 13 residues. The V and J ends lost 3 bases and 4 bases respectively, with 9 bases between them.

The V gene is TRBV7-6, the J gene TRBJ2-1, with D tentatively TRBD2 (5 bases). The V gene lost 7 bases and the J gene lost 6 bases, with 19 bases spanning the gap. CDR1 and CDR2 (germline): SGHVS, FNYEAQ. CDR3 length equals 15 residues. The CDR3 DNA reads TGTGCCAGCACCTACAGCATCGGAGGATCCAATGAGCAGTTCTTC. Amino acid sequence: CASTYSIGGSNEQFF. The full variable domain, with the rest looked up from reference TRBV7-6 and TRBJ2-1, is GAGVSQSPRYKVTKRGQDVALRCDPISGHVSLYWYRQALGQGPEFLTYFNYEAQQDKSGLPNDRFSAERPEGSISTLTIQRTEQRDSAMYRCASTYSIGGSNEQFFGPGTRLTVL.

The genes are TRBV18 and TRBJ2-7, with 8 bases fitting TRBD1. Trimming removed 4 bases from V and 1 base from J; junction bases left unmatched: 6. The CDR3 length is 15 residues. CDR1 is KGHSH and CDR2 is LQKENI in the germline V gene. Here the CDR3 reads CASSLGQEPSYEQYF. In DNA form, the CDR3 reads TGTGCCAGCTCACTGGGACAGGAACCTTCCTACGAGCAGTACTTC.

The chain has TRBV18 and TRBJ2-1; D is ambiguous. The CDR3 extends over 11 amino acids. V was shortened by 4 bases and J by 10 bases, with 8 bases between the two germline ends. Germline V gene sequence: CDR1 KGHSH, CDR2 LQKENI. CDR3 bases: TGTGCCAGCTCACGGACGGACGAGCAGTTCTTC. This translates into CASSRTDEQFF.

V usage is TRBV7-2 and J usage is TRBJ2-7; no firm D call. V lost 1 base and J lost 7, with 11 bases in between. The CDR3 contains 13 residues. Germline V gene data show CDR1 as SGHTA and CDR2 as FQGNSA. The CDR3 sequence: CASSLGHLPEQYF. The DNA for the CDR3 is TGTGCCAGCAGCTTAGGACACCTCCCGGAGCAGTACTTC.

The chain has TRBV7-3 and TRBJ2-1, with a tentative D call TRBD2 (5 bases). Germline V lookup: CDR1 SGHTA, CDR2 FQGTGA. Between the trimmed V and J ends, which lost 5 bases and 0 bases, there was a span of 14 bases. CDR3 length: 16 residues. As DNA, the CDR3 is TGTGCCAGCAGCGCCCGGACTGGAGGCTCCTACAATGAGCAGTTCTTC. It specifies CASSARTGGSYNEQFF.

The chain has TRBV18 and TRBJ2-7, with D possibly matching TRBD2 (6 bases). Germline loops: CDR1 KGHSH, CDR2 LQKENI. The CDR3 runs 11 residues. V was shortened by 5 bases and J by 9 bases, with 11 bases between the two germline ends. The CDR3 sequence: CASSTTGGQYF. The CDR3 bases are TGTGCCAGCTCAACGACCGGGGGGCAGTACTTC. The full variable domain, rest sourced from reference TRBV18 and TRBJ2-7, is NAGVMQNPRHLVRRRGQEARLRCSPMKGHSHVYWYRQLPEEGLKFMVYLQKENIIDESGMPKERFSAEFPKEGPSILRIQQVVRGDSAAYFCASSTTGGQYFGPGTRLTVT.

This chain uses TRBV7-9 with TRBJ2-6, with a possible D match to TRBD2 (5 bases). CDR3 size: 17 residues. Deletions cut 6 bases from V and 0 bases from J, with 15 bases between. CDR1 is SEHNR and CDR2 is FQNEAQ in the germline V gene (reference sequence). CDR3 loop: CASSKNFLASGANVLTF. The CDR3 DNA sequence: TGTGCCAGCAGTAAGAATTTCCTAGCCTCTGGGGCCAACGTCCTGACTTTC.

This clone was seen a single time. V is TRBV12-5 and J is TRBJ2-1; TRBD2 might be the D (7 bases). Trimming stripped 2 bases from V and 7 bases from J, with 15 bases between. This CDR3 contains 15 residues. Germline CDR1 reads LGHNT; CDR2 reads FRNRAP. CDR3 nucleotide sequence: TGTGCTAGTGGTTTGATAAGGGGAGGGGGGAATGAGCAGTTCTTC. Its protein is CASGLIRGGGNEQFF.